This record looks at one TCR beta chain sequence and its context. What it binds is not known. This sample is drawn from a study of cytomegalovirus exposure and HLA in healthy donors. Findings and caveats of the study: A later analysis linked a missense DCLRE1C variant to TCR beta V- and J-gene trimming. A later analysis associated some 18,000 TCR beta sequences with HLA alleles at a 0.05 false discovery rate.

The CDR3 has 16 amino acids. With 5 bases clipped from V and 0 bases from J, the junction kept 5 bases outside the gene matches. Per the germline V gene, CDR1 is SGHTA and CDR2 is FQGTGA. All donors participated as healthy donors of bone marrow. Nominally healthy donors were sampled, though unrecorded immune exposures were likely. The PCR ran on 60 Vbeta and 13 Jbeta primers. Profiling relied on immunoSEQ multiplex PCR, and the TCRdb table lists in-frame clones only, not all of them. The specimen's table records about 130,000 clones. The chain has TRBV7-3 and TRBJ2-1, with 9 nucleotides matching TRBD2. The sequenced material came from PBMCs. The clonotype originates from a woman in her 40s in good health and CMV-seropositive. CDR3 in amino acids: CASSPRGGSSYNEQFF. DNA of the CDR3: TGTGCCAGCAGCCCGCGGGGGGGGAGCTCCTACAATGAGCAGTTCTTC. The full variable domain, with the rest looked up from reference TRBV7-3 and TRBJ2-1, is GAGVSQTPSNKVTEKGKYVELRCDPISGHTALYWYRQSLGQGPEFLIYFQGTGAADDSGLPNDRFFAVRPEGSVSTLKIQRTERGDSAVYLCASSPRGGSSYNEQFFGPGTRLTVL.